Listed below are T cell receptor beta chains from one sample, sequenced in a study of cytomegalovirus exposure and HLA in healthy donors. Sequenced by immunoSEQ multiplex PCR; TCRdb stores in-frame clones only, minus some. Here the sample spans fewer than 130,000 clones, about 92% being singletons. Sequenced sample: PBMCs. These receptors originate from a woman aged 18-29 years in good health and CMV-seronegative. The CDR3 runs from the conserved cysteine through the conserved F or W. A D gene is named only where the DNA matches it firmly. A clone size is listed for some rows: how often the clone was seen (once, few, many), or a class if it is expanded.

J | D | V | size | CDR3 | DNA
TRBJ1-1 | . | TRBV6-1 | . | CASSEVPSFYEAFF | TGTGCCAGCAGTGAAGTACCCTCTTTCTATGAAGCTTTCTTT
TRBJ2-7 | TRBD1 | TRBV19 | . | CASSTGQGLTSYEQYF | TGTGCCAGTAGTACAGGACAGGGACTGACCTCCTACGAGCAGTACTTC
TRBJ1-2 | . | TRBV4-1 | . | CASSAFSSNYGYTF | TGCGCCAGCAGCGCCTTTAGTTCCAACTATGGCTACACCTTC
TRBJ2-5 | TRBD2 | TRBV19 | . | CASSIRGTSANQETQYF | TGTGCCAGTAGTATAAGGGGGACTAGCGCCAATCAAGAGACCCAGTACTTC
TRBJ2-1 | . | TRBV11-3 | . | CASSLPGSVNEQFF | TGTGCCAGCAGCTTACCAGGGTCGGTAAATGAGCAGTTCTTC
TRBJ1-1 | . | TRBV19 | . | CASSIGDTLYEAFF | TGTGCCAGTAGTATAGGCGACACCCTGTACGAAGCTTTCTTT
TRBJ1-5 | TRBD1 | TRBV6-1 | . | CASSGQGFLGNQPQHF | TGTGCCAGCAGTGGACAGGGATTTCTTGGCAATCAGCCCCAGCATTTT
TRBJ2-7 | . | TRBV29-1 | . | CSAETGYEQYF | TGCAGCGCCGAAACAGGGTACGAGCAGTACTTC
TRBJ2-7 | . | TRBV5-1 | . | CASSLGQSAGSYEQYF | TGCGCCAGCAGCTTAGGACAGTCCGCGGGCTCCTACGAGCAGTACTTC
TRBJ1-5 | TRBD1 | TRBV5-1 | few | CASSVGTGNQPQHF | TGCGCCAGCAGCGTGGGGACAGGGAATCAGCCCCAGCATTTT
TRBJ2-7 | . | TRBV7-2 | . | CASSHRGGRALNSYEQYF | TGTGCCAGCAGCCACAGAGGGGGGAGGGCGCTTAACTCCTACGAGCAGTACTTC
TRBJ2-7 | . | TRBV5-1 | . | CASSFLTGPYEQYF | TGCGCCAGCAGCTTCCTGACAGGACCCTACGAGCAGTACTTC
TRBJ1-4 | TRBD1 | TRBV29-1 | . | CSVHRGDTNEKLFF | TGCAGCGTCCACAGGGGGGACACTAATGAAAAACTGTTTTTT
TRBJ2-5 | . | TRBV5-1 | . | CASSPRGSAQETQYF | TGCGCCAGCAGCCCCCGGGGTAGCGCCCAAGAGACCCAGTACTTC
TRBJ2-5 | . | TRBV29-1 | few | CSVVYSAETQYF | TGCAGCGTTGTCTACAGTGCGGAGACCCAGTACTTC
TRBJ1-3 | TRBD1 | TRBV9 | . | CASKGTGPSGNTIYF | TGTGCCAGCAAGGGGACAGGGCCCTCTGGAAACACCATATATTTT
TRBJ2-7 | TRBD1 | TRBV5-1 | . | CASSLDRGQNEQYF | TGCGCCAGCAGCTTGGACAGGGGGCAGAACGAGCAGTACTTC
TRBJ2-3 | TRBD1 | TRBV5-1 | . | CASSRGLGSGTGGNTQYF | TGCGCCAGCAGCAGGGGCCTGGGGTCGGGGACAGGTGGAAATACGCAGTATTTT
TRBJ2-1 | TRBD2 | TRBV30 | once | CAWSSRDYRIADEQFF | TGTGCCTGGAGTTCCCGGGACTATAGGATCGCTGATGAGCAGTTCTTC
TRBJ2-5 | . | TRBV5-4 | . | CASSKKDNQETQYF | TGTGCCAGCAGCAAGAAGGACAACCAAGAGACCCAGTACTTC
TRBJ1-5 | . | TRBV30 | . | CAWSVPEYKGGNQPQHF | TGTGCCTGGAGTGTTCCGGAGTACAAGGGGGGCAATCAGCCCCAGCATTTT
TRBJ2-5 | TRBD1 | TRBV28 | . | CASRPGGETQYF | TGTGCCAGCCGACCAGGGGGTGAGACCCAGTACTTC
TRBJ1-1 | . | TRBV15 | . | CATSRALAGYPEAFF | TGTGCCACCAGCAGAGCGTTGGCAGGATATCCTGAAGCTTTCTTT
TRBJ2-3 | . | TRBV7-2 | . | CASSLRAASTDTQYF | TGTGCCAGCAGCCTAAGAGCGGCTAGCACAGATACGCAGTATTTT
TRBJ2-5 | . | TRBV2 | . | CATTVSPETQYF | TGTGCCACGACAGTGTCTCCAGAGACCCAGTACTTC
TRBJ2-4 | . | TRBV7-2 | . | CASSRRGGKNIQYF | TGTGCCAGCAGCCGCAGGGGCGGCAAAAACATTCAGTACTTC
TRBJ1-2 | . | TRBV11-2 | once | CASSLGVNYGYTF | TGTGCCAGCAGCTTAGGAGTCAACTATGGCTACACCTTC
TRBJ2-2 | . | TRBV7-3 | . | CASSPPGSVTGELFF | TGTGCCAGCAGCCCCCCCGGGAGCGTCACCGGGGAGCTGTTTTTT
TRBJ2-5 | TRBD2 | TRBV2 | . | CASPKGGRLAGKETQYF | TGTGCCAGCCCTAAGGGGGGGAGACTAGCGGGAAAAGAGACCCAGTACTTC